This T cell receptor beta chain is from a study of blood T cell repertoires in COVID-19. Overall study context: In each case, the material was cDNA or gDNA derived from T cells, B-cell-depleted T cells, or PBMCs.

CDR1 and CDR2 (germline): SGHRS, YFSETQ. V shed 3 bases and J 7 bases; nucleotides not matched to a gene: 7. This CDR3 is 14 amino acids long. Individuals aged about 18 to 90 years were recruited from about two dozen US areas. Cohort 3 recovery required two negative PCRs, clearance, or symptom resolution. Data came from immunoSEQ multiplex PCR; TCRdb stores just in-frame clones and leaves some out. Among approximately 220,000 clones listed, 85% to 90% were seen once. The J gene is TRBJ1-2, the V gene TRBV5-1; 9 positions agree with TRBD1. Material for sequencing was PBMCs or T cells enriched from blood (not recorded which). This sequence was found in a man younger than 45 who had recovered from COVID-19. DNA for the CDR3: TGCGCCAGCAGCTCGGACAGGGACAGGGCTGGCTACACCTTC. Encoded protein: CASSSDRDRAGYTF.